The next 32 T cell receptor beta chains were all read from a single sample in a study of technical replicates of blood from a handful of donors. Method: immunoSEQ multiplex PCR; TCRdb's copy keeps in-frame clones and lacks some. The table includes more than 90,000 clones, approximately 95% detected once. Source material: T cells isolated from PBMCs. These receptors all stem from a human donor in good health.

This sequence joins TRBV7-9 and TRBJ1-2, with D tentatively TRBD1 (5 bases). The CDR3 sequence is 15 residues long. Trimming removed 1 base at V and 5 bases at J, with 14 bases between. CDR1 and CDR2 (germline): SEHNR, FQNEAQ (reference sequence). The CDR3 here is CASSLEGRAGYGYTF. The CDR3 DNA is TGTGCCAGCAGCTTAGAGGGCAGGGCGGGATATGGCTACACCTTC.

A single count supports this clone. The J gene is TRBJ2-7, the V gene TRBV6-1; TRBD1 matches 7 bases. Germline-derived CDR1 and CDR2 are MNHNS and SASEGT. The CDR3 runs 13 residues. After removal of 0 bases from V and 6 bases from J, the junction contained 2 bases not matched to a gene. The CDR3 region is CASSEAYRGEQYF. DNA of the CDR3: TGTGCCAGCAGTGAAGCCTACAGGGGCGAGCAGTACTTC.

This clone was seen a single time. This chain links TRBV11-2 with TRBJ2-7; 7 bases are shared with TRBD1. Germline CDR1 is SGHAT and CDR2 is FQNNGV. V lost 5 bases to trimming and J lost 7 bases; unmatched junction nucleotides: 11. The CDR3 extends over 14 amino acids. CDR3 in amino acids: CASSKRQGLGEQYF. For the CDR3, the DNA is TGTGCCAGCAGCAAGCGACAGGGTTTGGGGGAGCAGTACTTC.

V is TRBV6-5 and J is TRBJ1-4; possibly TRBD1 for D (5 bases). From germline, CDR1 is MNHEY and CDR2 SVGAGI. This CDR3 region has 15 residues. V was shortened by 8 bases and J by 0 bases, with 13 bases between the two germline ends. The CDR3 loop is CASASQGSTNEKLFF. CDR3 DNA sequence: TGTGCCAGCGCGTCTCAGGGTTCAACTAATGAAAAACTGTTTTTT.

The CDR3 nucleotides read TGCAGCGTTGCGGGGGGACTAGCGGGAGAGGCCCCCTACGAGCAGTACTTC. It is translated as CSVAGGLAGEAPYEQYF. The rearrangement uses TRBV29-1 and TRBJ2-7; 14 nucleotides align to TRBD2. Germline lookup yields CDR1 SQVTM and CDR2 ANQGSEA. The CDR3 runs to 17 residues. J was trimmed by 2 bases and V by 4 bases; bases with no gene match: 10.

CDR3 loop: CASRAGTGAYNEQFF. As DNA, the CDR3 is TGTGCCAGCAGAGCCGGGACAGGGGCCTACAATGAGCAGTTCTTC. The chain employs TRBV2 and TRBJ2-1; 10 nucleotides line up with TRBD1. Germline trimming cut 6 bases from V and 2 bases from J; bases unmatched to any gene: 4. In germline, CDR1 is SNHLY, CDR2 FYNNEI. The CDR3 is made up of 15 amino acids.

The chain links TRBV19 to TRBJ1-1; D possibly corresponds to TRBD1 (5 bases). V was trimmed by 2 bases and J by 2 bases, leaving 12 bases between them. This CDR3 region has 15 residues. Germline V lookup: CDR1 LNHDA, CDR2 SQIVND (reference sequence). CDR3 nucleotide sequence: TGTGCCAGTAGTATAAGGGCGACAGTCAACACTGAAGCTTTCTTT. Its protein product is CASSIRATVNTEAFF.

This chain links TRBV9 with TRBJ1-1; TRBD1 agrees at 8 bases. Trimming removed 1 base from V and 6 bases from J; junction bases left unmatched: 8. This CDR3 spans 15 amino acids. Germline-derived CDR1 and CDR2 are SGDLS and YYNGEE. This CDR3 is CASSVIKKQGAEAFF. Written as DNA, the CDR3 is TGTGCCAGCAGCGTAATTAAGAAACAGGGGGCTGAAGCTTTCTTT.

DNA for the CDR3: TGTGCCAGCAGCCGGGGAGGGGGGGCCGACGCCCGATACAATGAGCAGTTCTTC. Its protein is CASSRGGGADARYNEQFF. The chain combines TRBV5-4 with TRBJ2-1, with a weak D call TRBD2 (7 bases). V lost 4 bases, J lost 4 bases, and 24 bases lay in between. Germline V gene lookup returns CDR1 SGHNT and CDR2 YYREEE (reference sequence). The CDR3 is 18 amino acids.

The J gene is TRBJ1-6, the V gene TRBV5-6, with D possibly matching TRBD1 (6 bases). Germline CDR1 SGHDT, CDR2 YYEEEE. Trimming took off 4 bases at V and 4 bases at J, with 12 bases between the two ends. The CDR3 has 15 residues. CDR3 DNA: TGTGCCAGCAGCCCGGACGGACAGTATAATTCACCCCTCCACTTT. This translates into CASSPDGQYNSPLHF.

The gene calls are TRBV27 and TRBJ2-2; 7 bases agree with TRBD1. CDR1 is MNHEY and CDR2 is SMNVEV in the germline V gene (reference sequence). V lost 6 bases to trimming and J lost 5 bases; unmatched junction nucleotides: 3. This CDR3 is built from 13 residues. The DNA for the CDR3 is TGTGCCAGCAGGCTACAGGGGACCGGGGAGCTGTTTTTT. Amino acids: CASRLQGTGELFF.

The chain links TRBV7-6 to TRBJ2-3; 7 bases are shared with TRBD2. Trimming at V came to 1 base and at J to 3 bases, leaving 7 bases not matched to a gene. From germline, CDR1 is SGHVS and CDR2 FNYEAQ. The CDR3 sequence is 16 residues long. CDR3 protein: CASSLEALGRTDTQYF. The CDR3 DNA reads as TGTGCCAGCAGCTTAGAGGCCCTCGGGAGGACAGATACGCAGTATTTT.

The CDR3 nucleotides are TGCAGCGTTCAGCAGGGACTCAAGGAGCAGTACTTC. Translating it yields CSVQQGLKEQYF. The chain recombines TRBV29-1 with TRBJ2-7; D may be TRBD2 (6 bases). V gave up 5 bases and J gave up 7 bases, with 15 bases separating them. The germline gives CDR1 SQVTM, CDR2 ANQGSEA. This CDR3 comprises 12 residues.

The rearrangement uses TRBV6-1 and TRBJ2-7; 8 bases fit TRBD1. The germline CDR1 and CDR2 sequences are MNHNS and SASEGT. The ends lost 7 bases at V and 3 bases at J; junction bases unmatched: 8. CDR3 length: 14 amino acids. The CDR3 region has the DNA TGTGCCAGCACTACCCCCGGACAGGGCTACGAGCAGTACTTC. As protein: CASTTPGQGYEQYF.

This chain joins TRBV9 and TRBJ2-1, with D uncertain. The germline V gene encodes CDR1 SGDLS and CDR2 YYNGEE. V lost 0 bases and J lost 10, with 8 bases in between. The CDR3 extends over 12 amino acids. The CDR3 reads CASSVGAQEQFF. Written as DNA, the CDR3 is TGTGCCAGCAGCGTAGGGGCACAGGAGCAGTTCTTC.

Here the CDR3 reads CASSFSGTVNREQYF. The CDR3 bases are TGTGCCAGCAGCTTTTCGGGGACAGTTAATCGGGAGCAGTACTTC. The chain recombines TRBV5-5 with TRBJ2-7; 7 bases map to TRBD1. The CDR3 runs 15 residues. Germline V gene lookup returns CDR1 SGHKS and CDR2 YYEKEE (reference sequence). The J segment lost 7 bases and the V segment lost 2 bases, leaving 12 bases of the junction unmatched.

The chain recombines TRBV7-3 with TRBJ2-1; 12 bases map to TRBD1. This CDR3 spans 16 amino acids. CDR1 and CDR2 from the germline V gene are SGHTA and FQGTGA. The V gene end was trimmed by 0 bases and the J gene end by 7 bases; junction bases not matched to a gene: 4. The CDR3 DNA is TGTGCCAGCAGCTTAACCGGGACAGGGGGCTCGAATGAGCAGTTCTTC. Amino acids: CASSLTGTGGSNEQFF.

V gene TRBV25-1 combines with J gene TRBJ1-2; D not certain. The germline gives CDR1 MGHDK, CDR2 SYGVNS. V shed 0 bases and J shed 4 bases, with 12 bases lying between them. The CDR3 sequence is 15 residues long. This CDR3 reads CASSEYGEGSYGYTF. The DNA of the CDR3 is TGTGCCAGCAGTGAATACGGGGAAGGGAGCTATGGCTACACCTTC.

Here the CDR3 DNA reads TGTGCCCTCTACAGGGGCGCCTATGGCTACACCTTC. Its translation is CALYRGAYGYTF. This chain uses TRBV30 with TRBJ1-2; the match to TRBD1 covers 7 bases. The CDR3 length is 12 residues. From germline, CDR1 is GTSNPN and CDR2 SVGIG (reference sequence). The ends lost 8 bases at V and 4 bases at J; junction bases unmatched: 7.

The chain uses TRBV10-3 and TRBJ2-1; 9 nucleotides match TRBD2. Germline CDR1 reads ENHRY; CDR2 reads SYGVKD. This CDR3 region has 15 residues. V shed 3 bases and J 8 bases; nucleotides not matched to a gene: 8. CDR3 DNA: TGTGCCATCAGTGACTATGCGGGAGGGCCCCATGAGCAGTTCTTC. Protein sequence: CAISDYAGGPHEQFF.

The chain is built from TRBV9 and TRBJ1-4, with D maybe TRBD1 (5 bases). V was cut by 0 bases and J by 7 bases, with 10 bases left in between. The CDR3 has 14 residues. Germline V CDR1 and CDR2: SGDLS, YYNGEE. CDR3 amino acids: CASSVGGSSEKLFF. Here the CDR3 DNA reads TGTGCCAGCAGCGTAGGGGGCAGCTCTGAAAAACTGTTTTTT. The variable domain in full, completed from reference TRBV9 and TRBJ1-4, reads DSGVTQTPKHLITATGQRVTLRCSPRSGDLSVYWYQQSLDQGLQFLIQYYNGEERAKGNILERFSAQQFPDLHSELNLSSLELGDSALYFCASSVGGSSEKLFFGSGTQLSVL.

This rearrangement joins TRBV27 to TRBJ1-2, with TRBD1 matching over 8 bases. V lost 5 bases, J lost 0 bases, and 14 bases stayed unmatched. This CDR3 contains 18 residues. Germline-derived CDR1 and CDR2 are MNHEY and SMNVEV (reference sequence). The CDR3 is CASSATGGSFLANYGYTF. CDR3 bases: TGTGCCAGCAGTGCAACAGGGGGATCATTCCTAGCTAACTATGGCTACACCTTC.

The gene calls are TRBV5-1 and TRBJ1-1, with D tentatively TRBD1 (5 bases). This CDR3 is 15 amino acids long. CDR1 is SGHRS and CDR2 is YFSETQ in the germline V gene. V lost 1 base, J lost 2 bases, and 12 bases lay in between. In nucleotides, the CDR3 is TGCGCCAGCAGCTTGTCCCAGGGAACAAACACTGAAGCTTTCTTT. Translated, it gives CASSLSQGTNTEAFF.

The chain employs TRBV19 and TRBJ1-5; D ambiguous. V was clipped by 5 bases and J by 0 bases, with 14 bases between them. Germline CDR1 and CDR2: LNHDA and SQIVND (reference sequence). The CDR3 runs to 16 residues. The CDR3 region is CASSLMAAYSNQPQHF. The CDR3 bases are TGTGCCAGTAGTCTTATGGCAGCGTATAGCAATCAGCCCCAGCATTTT.

The chain uses TRBV28 and TRBJ2-6; 8 nucleotides line up with TRBD1. CDR1 and CDR2 from the germline V gene are MDHEN and SYDVKM. The CDR3 totals 15 residues. The trim removed 6 bases at V and 4 bases at J, leaving 5 bases unmatched. The CDR3 bases are TGTGCCAGCAGACCGACAGGGGCAGGGGCCAACGTCCTGACTTTC. As protein: CASRPTGAGANVLTF.

The J gene is TRBJ2-5, the V gene TRBV18; 10 bases are a match to TRBD2. The germline V gene encodes CDR1 KGHSH and CDR2 LQKENI. CDR3 length: 17 amino acids. The V and J ends lost 3 bases and 4 bases, in that order; junction bases with no gene match: 11. The CDR3 DNA is TGTGCCAGCTCACCCCGGAGAGCGGGAGGGCCGGGAGAGACCCAGTACTTC. Protein: CASSPRRAGGPGETQYF.

The gene calls are TRBV9 and TRBJ1-2; the D is unclear. There are 15 residues in the CDR3. Trimming removed 0 bases from V and 8 bases from J, with 17 bases in between. The germline V gene encodes CDR1 SGDLS and CDR2 YYNGEE. The chain's CDR3 is CASSVVGQLLQGYTF. CDR3 coding DNA: TGTGCCAGCAGCGTAGTTGGGCAGTTGTTACAGGGCTACACCTTC.

The rearrangement links TRBV13 to TRBJ2-1; 9 bases map to TRBD2. The CDR3 covers 15 residues. Germline CDR1 PRHDT, CDR2 FYEKMQ (reference sequence). Trimming at V came to 7 bases and at J to 3 bases, leaving 7 bases not matched to a gene. The CDR3 region is CASITGLANYNEQFF. The CDR3 DNA reads TGTGCCAGCATCACTGGACTAGCGAACTACAATGAGCAGTTCTTC. Together with reference TRBV13 and TRBJ2-1, the CDR3 gives the full variable domain: AAGVIQSPRHLIKEKRETATLKCYPIPRHDTVYWYQQGPGQDPQFLISFYEKMQSDKGSIPDRFSAQQFSDYHSELNMSSLELGDSALYFCASITGLANYNEQFFGPGTRLTVL.

This sequence joins TRBV21-1 and TRBJ2-7; the table's TRBD2 call for D was not verified on the DNA. TRBV21-1 is a listed pseudogene. The CDR3 has 12 residues. The CDR3 DNA reads as TGTGCCAGCAGCAAATCCCCGGGCGAGCAGTACTTC. Translated: CASSKSPGEQYF.

The chain links TRBV19 to TRBJ2-5; 7 bases are shared with TRBD2. The CDR3 is 15 residues long. Germline V gene lookup returns CDR1 LNHDA and CDR2 SQIVND (reference sequence). The V gene end was trimmed by 3 bases and the J gene end by 5 bases; junction bases not matched to a gene: 9. The CDR3: CASSMLSSGPETQYF. Here the CDR3 DNA reads TGTGCCAGTAGTATGCTTTCTAGCGGCCCGGAGACCCAGTACTTC.

The gene calls are TRBV30 and TRBJ2-5; 10 bases are a match to TRBD2. J lost 7 bases, V lost 4 bases, and 6 bases had no gene match. This CDR3 is 13 amino acids long. Germline V gene data show CDR1 as GTSNPN and CDR2 as SVGIG (reference sequence). The CDR3: CAWNRVAGGTQYF. CDR3 nucleotide sequence: TGTGCCTGGAATCGGGTAGCGGGGGGGACCCAGTACTTC.

This clone has a handful of counts. V and J are TRBV5-4 and TRBJ1-5; 8 nucleotides agree with TRBD1. CDR1 SGHNT and CDR2 YYREEE come from the germline V gene (reference sequence). J gave up 4 bases and V 0 bases, and 6 bases lay outside the gene matches. The CDR3 sequence is 16 residues long. Written as DNA, the CDR3 is TGTGCCAGCAGCTTGGGGCCCGGACAGGGAAATCAGCCCCAGCATTTT. This encodes CASSLGPGQGNQPQHF.